Shown below are 30 T cell receptor beta chains from a single sample sequenced in a study of early T cells in non-severe SARS-CoV-2 infection (dated by TCRdb to the early 2020s). Libraries came from 5' RACE. The listed sequencing device is NextSeq 500. The public reads were run again by TCRdb, first through fastp at Q25 and then through MiXCR, and only productive beta chains were kept. Every entry covers one CDR3 protein and lists the most common genes and DNA from its rows. The sample table shows approximately 34,000 distinct CDR3 sequences, and 7.9% are seen once. The top ten hold around 12% of the sample. The sample consisted of whole blood, taken at baseline. Every receptor here comes from an adult who was a healthcare worker with PCR-confirmed SARS-CoV-2 infection or an uninfected control (not recorded which).

On this clonotype itself: Relative to the germline gene, one junction end is altered; a read error may explain this. CDR3 residues: CSAGGTASFNEQFF. In nucleotides, the CDR3 is TGCAGTGCTGGAGGGACCGCCTCCTTCAATGAGCAGTTCTTC. This chain links TRBV20-1 with TRBJ2-1; D is possibly TRBD2 (6 bases). The length of the CDR3 is 14 residues. Germline values: CDR1 DFQATT, CDR2 SNEGSKA (reference sequence).

This clonotype was recorded only once. This chain uses TRBV24-1 with TRBJ2-3; 7 bases map to TRBD1. V trimming: 4 bases; J trimming: 5 bases; junction bases outside the gene matches: 5. The CDR3 is 14 amino acids. The germline V gene encodes CDR1 KGHDR and CDR2 SFDVKD. The CDR3 region has the DNA TGTGCCACCAGTGAGAGGGGGCAAATAGATACGCAGTATTTT. This sequence encodes CATSERGQIDTQYF.

This clonotype was observed a single time. This may be a read error: a much more frequent sequence differs by one nucleotide. V and J are TRBV4-3 and TRBJ2-2, with D uncertain. Germline CDR1 LGHNA, CDR2 YSLEER. The CDR3 is made up of 13 amino acids. Trimming took 4 bases from V and 9 from J, leaving 12 bases between them. CDR3 amino acids: CASSRDTFWELFF. CDR3 DNA: TGCGCCAGCAGCCGAGACACTTTCTGGGAGCTGTTTTTT.

This chain joins TRBV7-2 and TRBJ2-5, with 7 nucleotides matching TRBD1. The CDR3 contains 13 residues. With V trimmed by 5 bases and J by 4 bases, 4 bases remained unmatched. Germline CDR1 reads SGHTA; CDR2 reads FQGNSA. CDR3 loop: CASSVRQGETQYF. CDR3 sequence (DNA): TGTGCCAGCAGCGTGCGACAGGGAGAGACCCAGTACTTC.

Notes on this clonotype: This may stem from a read error, because a much larger clone lies one nucleotide away. The chain recombines TRBV20-1 with TRBJ2-7, with 13 bases aligning to TRBD2. The CDR3 covers 19 residues. Germline CDR1 reads DFQATT; CDR2 reads SNEGSKA (reference sequence). The CDR3 loop is CSASFLCLLAGGILYERYF. CDR3 DNA: TGCAGTGCTAGCTTTTTATGTCTACTAGCGGGGGGGATCCTCTACGAGCGGTACTTC.

The chain couples TRBV10-3 to TRBJ2-3, with D hard to call. The germline V gene encodes CDR1 ENHRY and CDR2 SYGVKD. There are 13 residues in the CDR3. V lost 6 bases to trimming and J lost 1 base, with 8 bases between them. CDR3 sequence reads: CAISAPGTDTQYF. CDR3 nucleotides: TGTGCCATCAGCGCCCCGGGCACAGATACGCAGTATTTT.

This chain connects TRBV11-2 to TRBJ2-5; 7 bases are a match to TRBD1. The V segment lost 2 bases and the J segment 1 base; nucleotides outside the gene matches: 1. The germline CDR1 and CDR2 sequences are SGHAT and FQNNGV. The CDR3 runs 14 residues. CDR3 loop: CASSLWDSQETQYF. The CDR3 DNA reads TGTGCCAGCAGCTTATGGGACAGCCAAGAGACCCAGTACTTC.

The rearrangement joins TRBV27 to TRBJ2-7; TRBD2 matches 9 bases. CDR3 length: 14 residues. With 10 bases clipped from V and 2 bases from J, the junction kept 9 bases outside the gene matches. Germline V CDR1 and CDR2: MNHEY, SMNVEV (reference sequence). Written as DNA, the CDR3 is TGTGCCACCCGAGTTAGCGGGGGAGCCTACGAGCAGTACTTC. It yields the protein CATRVSGGAYEQYF.

This CDR3 is CASSYSGQGTLGLSLAHNEQFF. The CDR3 nucleotides are TGTGCCAGCAGTTACTCAGGACAAGGAACCCTGGGACTTTCTCTGGCCCACAATGAGCAGTTCTTC. The chain links TRBV6-2 or TRBV6-3 to TRBJ2-1; D perhaps matches TRBD2 (6 bases). V lost 0 bases, J lost 5 bases, and 32 bases lay in between. CDR1 is MNHEY and CDR2 is SVGEGT in the germline V gene. CDR3 length: 22 amino acids.

The chain links TRBV18 to TRBJ1-6; perhaps TRBD1 as D (6 bases). V was shortened by 2 bases and J by 10 bases, with 15 bases between the two germline ends. CDR1 and CDR2 (germline): KGHSH, LQKENI. The CDR3 loop spans 15 amino acids. The CDR3 loop reads CASSPAPGARSPLHF. In DNA form, the CDR3 reads TGTGCCAGCTCACCAGCCCCGGGGGCTCGATCACCCCTCCACTTT.

Remarks on this clonotype: The conserved phenylalanine or tryptophan normally closing the CDR3 is absent here, so this likely arose from a read error. The chain employs TRBV25-1 and TRBJ2-5; D is perhaps TRBD2 (6 bases). This CDR3 has 12 residues. Per the germline V gene, CDR1 is MGHDK and CDR2 is SYGVNS. V shed 4 bases and J shed 9 bases, with 12 bases lying between them. The CDR3 region has the DNA TGTGCCAGCAGTGGCCCCGGGAGCCCCCAGTACTCC. As protein: CASSGPGSPQYS.

This clonotype was seen more than once but under ten times. The V gene is TRBV6-2 or TRBV6-3, the J gene TRBJ2-5, with 9 bases identical to TRBD1. CDR1 and CDR2 from the germline V gene are MNHEY and SVGEGT. This CDR3 comprises 14 residues. V was pared by 4 bases and J by 6 bases, with 6 bases of the junction left unmatched. This CDR3 reads CASSSTGGVKTQYF. CDR3 in DNA: TGTGCCAGCAGTTCCACAGGGGGCGTGAAGACCCAGTACTTC.

V usage is TRBV28 and J usage is TRBJ2-7; 9 nucleotides align to TRBD1. J gave up 3 bases and V 7 bases, and 7 bases lay outside the gene matches. Germline CDR1 is MDHEN and CDR2 is SYDVKM. This CDR3 has 14 residues. CDR3: CASTPGTGYYEQYF. CDR3 in DNA: TGTGCCAGCACCCCCGGGACAGGGTACTACGAGCAGTACTTC.

This clonotype was counted at least ten times. V usage is TRBV20-1 and J usage is TRBJ2-5; D call uncertain. Looked up from germline, CDR1 is DFQATT and CDR2 is SNEGSKA (reference sequence). Trimming cost V 3 bases and J 3 bases, with 8 bases left between them. The CDR3 covers 12 residues. Here the CDR3 DNA reads TGCAGTGCTAGTGAACGGGAAGAGACCCAGTACTTC. Its translation: CSASEREETQYF.

The chain joins TRBV7-9 to TRBJ2-7; 10 bases match TRBD1. In germline, CDR1 is SEHNR, CDR2 FQNEAQ (reference sequence). Trimming at V came to 9 bases and at J to 4 bases, leaving 3 bases not matched to a gene. The CDR3 has 12 amino acids. The CDR3 DNA reads TGTGCCAGTGGGGGACAGGGGTACGAGCAGTACTTC. Encoded protein: CASGGQGYEQYF.

This clonotype was counted ten times or more. V is TRBV7-9 and J is TRBJ1-6; the match to TRBD1 covers 9 bases. There are 15 residues in the CDR3. Germline V lookup: CDR1 SEHNR, CDR2 FQNEAQ (reference sequence). The trim removed 3 bases at V and 9 bases at J, leaving 6 bases unmatched. The CDR3 DNA reads TGTGCCAGCAGCTTGAACAGGGGGCAGAGTTCACCCCTCCACTTT. Translating gives CASSLNRGQSSPLHF.

This rearrangement joins TRBV5-1 to TRBJ1-1, with D maybe TRBD1 (6 bases). Trimming left V 3 bases short and J 0 bases short, with 12 bases between. The V gene's germline CDR1 is SGHRS and CDR2 YFSETQ. This CDR3 contains 15 residues. The CDR3 coding sequence is TGCGCCAGCAGCTATGGTGGGGGCGTGAACACTGAAGCTTTCTTT. This gives the protein CASSYGGGVNTEAFF.

This clonotype has ten or more counts. The rearrangement links TRBV7-6 to TRBJ2-1; D is undetermined. Germline values: CDR1 SGHVS, CDR2 FNYEAQ. The germline V and J ends were trimmed by 1 base and 7 bases, with 14 bases remaining between them. CDR3 length: 15 amino acids. The CDR3 protein is CASSLEAEGKNEQFF. CDR3 nucleotides: TGTGCCAGCAGCTTAGAGGCGGAAGGGAAAAATGAGCAGTTCTTC.

The sample holds many counts of this clonotype. The gene calls are TRBV7-3 and TRBJ2-3, with D unclear. CDR1 is SGHTA and CDR2 is FQGTGA in the germline V gene. The CDR3 totals 12 residues. Trimming pared 2 bases from V and 1 base from J, leaving 1 base between. Written as DNA, the CDR3 is TGTGCCAGCAGCTTAGGCACAGATACGCAGTATTTT. Amino acid sequence: CASSLGTDTQYF.

This clonotype has a count of ten or more. The chain recombines TRBV11-2 with TRBJ2-6; 7 bases agree with TRBD1. Germline CDR1 is SGHAT and CDR2 is FQNNGV. The length of the CDR3 is 18 residues. V was pared by 5 bases and J by 4 bases, with 14 bases of the junction left unmatched. Written as DNA, the CDR3 is TGTGCCAGCAGCCCGGGACAGCTCCTCTCGGCGGGGGCCAACGTCCTGACTTTC. Protein product: CASSPGQLLSAGANVLTF.

Ten or more counts support this clonotype. The chain is built from TRBV20-1 and TRBJ2-5, with unresolved D. The germline V and J ends were trimmed by 5 bases and 5 bases, with 15 bases remaining between them. The CDR3 spans 13 residues. The V gene's germline CDR1 is DFQATT and CDR2 SNEGSKA (reference sequence). The CDR3 loop is CSASGSSWETQYF. DNA for the CDR3: TGCAGTGCTTCCGGGTCTTCTTGGGAGACCCAGTACTTC.

V is TRBV12-3 or TRBV12-4 and J is TRBJ2-5, with 8 nucleotides matching TRBD1. CDR3 length: 13 residues. Unmatched junction bases numbered 7, after V lost 6 bases and J lost 7 bases. CDR3 sequence: CASRPGQEGTQYF. CDR3 in DNA: TGTGCCAGCAGGCCGGGACAGGAAGGGACCCAGTACTTC.

This clonotype was detected ten times or more. This rearrangement joins TRBV13 to TRBJ1-1; unclear D gene. The CDR3 extends over 13 amino acids. The V and J ends lost 10 bases and 1 base respectively, with 13 bases between them. Germline V gene data show CDR1 as PRHDT and CDR2 as FYEKMQ (reference sequence). CDR3 DNA: TGTGCCACCGTTGGAGAGGGGAACACTGAAGCTTTCTTT. This codes for CATVGEGNTEAFF.

The table lists this clonotype with a few counts. This chain links TRBV5-5 with TRBJ2-7; 7 nucleotides line up with TRBD2. V gave up 1 base and J gave up 9 bases; unmatched junction bases: 10. The CDR3 has 14 residues. Per the germline V gene, CDR1 is SGHKS and CDR2 is YYEKEE (reference sequence). The CDR3 region is CASSLTISGTPQYF. DNA of the CDR3: TGTGCCAGCAGCTTGACCATAAGCGGGACCCCGCAGTACTTC.

The table lists this clonotype with a few counts. In DNA, the CDR3 is TGTGCCAGCAGCTCCAGACAGGGGCCTAGCACTGAAGCTTTCTTT. The encoded protein is CASSSRQGPSTEAFF. The V gene is TRBV7-2, the J gene TRBJ1-1; 8 nucleotides agree with TRBD1. CDR1 is SGHTA, CDR2 FQGNSA, per germline. With V trimmed by 4 bases and J by 4 bases, 8 bases remained unmatched. The CDR3 loop spans 15 amino acids.

This clonotype was picked up many times. The chain employs TRBV11-2 and TRBJ2-1; TRBD1 might be the D (6 bases). The CDR3 covers 16 residues. Trimming removed 2 bases at V and 3 bases at J, with 14 bases between. Germline V gives CDR1 SGHAT, CDR2 FQNNGV. The CDR3 loop is CASSLNAGVLYNEQFF. The CDR3 DNA follows: TGTGCCAGCAGCTTAAATGCAGGGGTTCTCTACAATGAGCAGTTCTTC.

This clonotype was counted many times. The gene calls are TRBV20-1 and TRBJ2-7; D is perhaps TRBD1 (5 bases). V was trimmed by 4 bases and J by 2 bases, leaving 9 bases between them. Germline V gene sequence: CDR1 DFQATT, CDR2 SNEGSKA (reference sequence). This CDR3 region has 12 residues. DNA of the CDR3: TGCAGTGCTACGGACACCCCCTACGAGCAGTACTTC. Translated: CSATDTPYEQYF.

The J gene is TRBJ2-5, the V gene TRBV15; 8 bases map to TRBD1. Trimming at V came to 1 base and at J to 6 bases, leaving 4 bases not matched to a gene. The germline V gene encodes CDR1 LNHNV and CDR2 YYDKDF (reference sequence). This CDR3 spans 14 amino acids. The CDR3 nucleotides read TGTGCCACCAGCAGAGGGAGACAGGGGAAGACCCAGTACTTC. Its translation is CATSRGRQGKTQYF.

V is TRBV28 and J is TRBJ2-6; 10 bases are shared with TRBD1. V lost 3 bases to trimming and J lost 0 bases; unmatched junction nucleotides: 2. The V gene's germline CDR1 is MDHEN and CDR2 SYDVKM. The CDR3 sequence is 17 residues long. CDR3 protein: CASSFGTGDSGANVLTF. CDR3 DNA: TGTGCCAGCAGTTTCGGGACAGGGGACTCTGGGGCCAACGTCCTGACTTTC.

This clonotype was picked up a small number of times. The V and J genes are TRBV6-1 and TRBJ2-7, with 9 bases that match TRBD1. The germline gives CDR1 MNHNS, CDR2 SASEGT. The CDR3 spans 14 residues. With 7 bases clipped from V and 5 bases from J, the junction kept 9 bases outside the gene matches. In nucleotides, the CDR3 is TGTGCCAGCATTCCGGCCGGGACAGGGCACGAGCAGTACTTC. Protein product: CASIPAGTGHEQYF.